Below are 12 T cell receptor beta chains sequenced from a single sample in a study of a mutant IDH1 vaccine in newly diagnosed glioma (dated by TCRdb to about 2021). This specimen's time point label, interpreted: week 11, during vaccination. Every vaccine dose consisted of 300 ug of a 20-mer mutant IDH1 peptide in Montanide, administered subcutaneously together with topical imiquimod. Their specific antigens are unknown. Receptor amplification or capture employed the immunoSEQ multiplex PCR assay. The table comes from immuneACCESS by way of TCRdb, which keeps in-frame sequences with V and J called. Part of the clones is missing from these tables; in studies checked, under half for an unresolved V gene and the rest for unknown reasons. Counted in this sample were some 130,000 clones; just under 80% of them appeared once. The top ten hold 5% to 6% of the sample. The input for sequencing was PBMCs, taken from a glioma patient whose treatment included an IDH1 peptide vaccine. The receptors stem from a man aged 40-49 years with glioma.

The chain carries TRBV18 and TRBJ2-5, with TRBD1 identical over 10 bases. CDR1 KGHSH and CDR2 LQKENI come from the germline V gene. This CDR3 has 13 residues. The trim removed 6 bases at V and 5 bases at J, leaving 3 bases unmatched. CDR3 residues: CASSLGQGETQYF. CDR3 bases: TGTGCCAGCTCCCTGGGACAGGGGGAGACCCAGTACTTC.

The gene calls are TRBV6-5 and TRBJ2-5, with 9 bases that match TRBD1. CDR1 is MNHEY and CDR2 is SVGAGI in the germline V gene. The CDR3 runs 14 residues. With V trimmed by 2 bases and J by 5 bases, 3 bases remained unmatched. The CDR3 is CASSYLGQGETQYF. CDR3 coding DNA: TGTGCCAGCAGTTACCTTGGACAGGGGGAGACCCAGTACTTC.

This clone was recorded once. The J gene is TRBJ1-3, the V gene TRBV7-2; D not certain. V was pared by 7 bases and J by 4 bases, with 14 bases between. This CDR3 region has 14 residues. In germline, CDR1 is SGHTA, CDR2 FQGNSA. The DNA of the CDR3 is TGTGCCAGCACCAGCGGGTTGACCGGAAACACCATATATTTT. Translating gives CASTSGLTGNTIYF. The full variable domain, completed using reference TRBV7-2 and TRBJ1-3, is GAGVSQSPSNKVTEKGKDVELRCDPISGHTALYWYRQSLGQGLEFLIYFQGNSAPDKSGLPSDRFSAERTGGSVSTLTIQRTQQEDSAVYLCASTSGLTGNTIYFGEGSWLTVV.

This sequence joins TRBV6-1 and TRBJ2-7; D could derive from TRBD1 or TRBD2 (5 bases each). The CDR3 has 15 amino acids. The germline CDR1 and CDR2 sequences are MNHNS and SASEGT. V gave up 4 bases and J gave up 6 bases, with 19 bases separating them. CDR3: CASSGPSQGRGEQYF. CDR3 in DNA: TGTGCCAGCAGTGGGCCCTCCCAGGGACGGGGCGAGCAGTACTTC.

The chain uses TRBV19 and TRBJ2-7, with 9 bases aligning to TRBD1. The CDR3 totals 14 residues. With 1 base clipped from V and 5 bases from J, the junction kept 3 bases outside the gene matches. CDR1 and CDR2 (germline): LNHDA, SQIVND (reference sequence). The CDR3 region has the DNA TGTGCCAGTAGTATAGGACAGGGGGTGGACGAGCAGTACTTC. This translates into CASSIGQGVDEQYF.

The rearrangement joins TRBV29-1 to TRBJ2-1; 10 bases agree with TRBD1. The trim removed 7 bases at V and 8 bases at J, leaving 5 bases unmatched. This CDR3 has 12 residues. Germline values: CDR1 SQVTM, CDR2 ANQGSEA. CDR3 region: CSAATGGYEQFF. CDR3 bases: TGCAGCGCCGCGACAGGGGGCTATGAGCAGTTCTTC.

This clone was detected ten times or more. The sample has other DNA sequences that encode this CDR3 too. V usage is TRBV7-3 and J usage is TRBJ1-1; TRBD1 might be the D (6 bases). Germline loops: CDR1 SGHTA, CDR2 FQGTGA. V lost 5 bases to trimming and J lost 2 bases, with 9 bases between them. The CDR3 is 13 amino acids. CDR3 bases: TGTGCCAGCAGCCCACAGGGAAACACTGAAGCTTTCTTT. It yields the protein CASSPQGNTEAFF.

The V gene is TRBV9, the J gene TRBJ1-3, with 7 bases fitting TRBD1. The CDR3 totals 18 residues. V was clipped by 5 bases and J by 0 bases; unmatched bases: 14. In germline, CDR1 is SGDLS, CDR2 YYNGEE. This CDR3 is CASSAPSGGQSSGNTIYF. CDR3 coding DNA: TGTGCCAGCAGTGCCCCATCCGGGGGACAGAGCTCTGGAAACACCATATATTTT.

The CDR3 DNA follows: TGCGCCAGCACCCCCCGGCGACAGCCCCTCCACTTT. The encoded protein is CASTPRRQPLHF. The chain is built from TRBV10-2 and TRBJ1-6; tentative D call: TRBD1 (5 bases). The CDR3 extends over 12 amino acids. Germline-derived CDR1 and CDR2 are WSHSY and SAAADI. The V end lost 7 bases, the J end lost 13 bases, and 14 bases lay between the germline ends.

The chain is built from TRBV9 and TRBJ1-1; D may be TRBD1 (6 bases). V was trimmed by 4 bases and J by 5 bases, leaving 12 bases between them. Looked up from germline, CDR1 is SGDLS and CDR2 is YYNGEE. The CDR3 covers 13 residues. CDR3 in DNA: TGTGCCAGCAGCAGGGGGGGTCCAACTGAAGCTTTCTTT. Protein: CASSRGGPTEAFF.

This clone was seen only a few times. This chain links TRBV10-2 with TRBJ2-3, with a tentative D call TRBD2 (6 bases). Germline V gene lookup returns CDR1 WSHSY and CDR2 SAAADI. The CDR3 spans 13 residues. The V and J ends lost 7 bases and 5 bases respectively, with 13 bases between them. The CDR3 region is CASTEGGIDTQYF. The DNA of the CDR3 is TGCGCCAGCACCGAGGGCGGGATAGATACGCAGTATTTT.

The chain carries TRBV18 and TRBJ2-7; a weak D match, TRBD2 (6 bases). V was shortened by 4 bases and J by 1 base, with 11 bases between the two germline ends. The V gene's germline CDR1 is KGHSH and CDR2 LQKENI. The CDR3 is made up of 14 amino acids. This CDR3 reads CASSQDRGSYEQYF. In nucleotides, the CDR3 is TGTGCCAGCTCACAAGATCGGGGGTCCTACGAGCAGTACTTC.